Each of the 27 T cell receptor beta chains below was sequenced from the same sample in a study of blood T cell repertoires in COVID-19 (dated by TCRdb to the early 2020s). Library creation used the immunoSEQ multiplex PCR assay. TCRdb stores this immuneACCESS table with in-frame sequences only. Part of the clones is absent; in the studies checked, under half of the shortfall reflects unresolved V genes, and no reason is known for the rest. Recorded for this sample are a few hundred thousand clones; 89% of them occurred a single time. Around 4.6% of the sample rests with the top ten. Sequencing was carried out using peripheral blood. These receptors all stem from a woman between 35 and 50 years old who had recovered from COVID-19.

This chain links TRBV19 with TRBJ1-5; 7 bases align to TRBD1. J lost 5 bases, V lost 9 bases, and 7 bases had no gene match. The CDR3 has 13 amino acids. Germline CDR1 reads LNHDA; CDR2 reads SQIVND (reference sequence). The DNA of the CDR3 is TGTGCCAGCACCGGGACAGATGATCAGCCCCAGCATTTT. Its translation: CASTGTDDQPQHF.

The rearrangement joins TRBV19 to TRBJ2-1; 10 bases are shared with TRBD2. Trimming took 5 bases from V and 8 from J; bases not matched to a gene: 9. CDR1 LNHDA and CDR2 SQIVND come from the germline V gene (reference sequence). The CDR3 is 15 amino acids. As DNA, the CDR3 is TGTGCCAGTAGTCCTCTGGCTAGCGGGGGATATGAGCAGTTCTTC. Translating gives CASSPLASGGYEQFF. Variable domain in full (rest from reference TRBV19 and TRBJ2-1): DGGITQSPKYLFRKEGQNVTLSCEQNLNHDAMYWYRQDPGQGLRLIYYSQIVNDFQKGDIAEGYSVSREKKESFPLTVTSAQKNPTAFYLCASSPLASGGYEQFFGPGTRLTVL.

The rearrangement uses TRBV30 and TRBJ1-5; a possible D gene is TRBD1 (5 bases). The V end lost 2 bases, the J end lost 5 bases, and 19 bases lay between the germline ends. Germline V gene data show CDR1 as GTSNPN and CDR2 as SVGIG (reference sequence). This CDR3 comprises 16 residues. The CDR3 spells CAWSFGASGYHQPQHF. The CDR3 nucleotides read TGTGCCTGGAGTTTTGGGGCTTCAGGGTACCATCAGCCCCAGCATTTT.

The rearrangement links TRBV3-1 (or the pseudogene TRBV3-2) to TRBJ2-3; D perhaps matches TRBD2 (5 bases). The germline V gene encodes CDR1 LGHDT and CDR2 YNNKEL (reference sequence). V dropped 4 bases and J dropped 5 bases, with 7 bases sitting between them. There are 12 residues in the CDR3. For the CDR3, the DNA is TGTGCCAGCAGCCCCAGCGGAGATACGCAGTATTTT. It codes for CASSPSGDTQYF.

V and J are TRBV5-1 and TRBJ1-4; no clear D. There are 14 residues in the CDR3. The V end was cut by 5 bases, the J end by 5 bases, with 13 bases between. CDR1 and CDR2 from the germline V gene are SGHRS and YFSETQ. CDR3 in DNA: TGCGCCAGCAGAACGGCGACGGAGAATGAAAAACTGTTTTTT. Translation gives CASRTATENEKLFF.

This chain uses TRBV2 with TRBJ1-2, with TRBD1 as a possible D gene (5 bases). The V gene lost 6 bases and the J gene lost 4 bases, with 9 bases spanning the gap. Germline CDR1 and CDR2: SNHLY and FYNNEI. The CDR3 contains 12 residues. The CDR3 loop is CASSPDSYGYTF. Written as DNA, the CDR3 is TGTGCCAGCAGCCCAGACAGCTATGGCTACACCTTC.

The rearrangement joins TRBV4-3 to TRBJ2-2; D unclear. The germline V and J ends were trimmed by 1 base and 4 bases, with 10 bases remaining between them. The CDR3 length is 15 residues. From germline, CDR1 is LGHNA and CDR2 YSLEER. The CDR3 sequence: CASSQGGSSTGELFF. The CDR3 DNA reads TGCGCCAGCAGCCAAGGCGGCTCATCCACCGGGGAGCTGTTTTTT.

This clone has just one count. This chain uses TRBV15 with TRBJ2-5, with a weak D call TRBD1 (6 bases). Germline values: CDR1 LNHNV, CDR2 YYDKDF (reference sequence). The CDR3 is made up of 15 amino acids. V was trimmed by 0 bases and J by 4 bases, leaving 12 bases between them. The CDR3 coding sequence is TGTGCCACCAGCAGAGACAGGGGTGAGGCAGAGACCCAGTACTTC. It encodes CATSRDRGEAETQYF. Looking up the rest from reference TRBV15 and TRBJ2-5 gives the full variable domain: DAMVIQNPRYQVTQFGKPVTLSCSQTLNHNVMYWYQQKSSQAPKLLFHYYDKDFNNEADTPDNFQSRRPNTSFCFLDIRSPGLGDTAMYLCATSRDRGEAETQYFGPGTRLLVL.

The chain recombines TRBV28 with TRBJ2-3, with a tentative D call TRBD1 (5 bases). Germline V gives CDR1 MDHEN, CDR2 SYDVKM. V lost 7 bases to trimming and J lost 2 bases, with 16 bases between them. This CDR3 contains 15 residues. The DNA for the CDR3 is TGTGCCAGCACTGAAATAGGGGTCCCCACAGATACGCAGTATTTT. Translated, it gives CASTEIGVPTDTQYF.

The chain recombines TRBV2 with TRBJ1-5; unclear D gene. The germline V gene encodes CDR1 SNHLY and CDR2 FYNNEI. V lost 7 bases, J lost 7 bases, and 11 bases lay in between. The CDR3 totals 12 residues. In DNA form, the CDR3 reads TGTGCCAGCACCCGGGAAGGACAGCCCCAGCATTTT. Translation gives CASTREGQPQHF.

V gene TRBV24-1 combines with J gene TRBJ2-1, with D maybe TRBD1 (5 bases). The CDR3 spans 13 residues. Looked up from germline, CDR1 is KGHDR and CDR2 is SFDVKD. V was cut by 6 bases and J by 8 bases, with 13 bases left in between. The chain's CDR3 is CATSPDNRDEQFF. Written as DNA, the CDR3 is TGTGCCACCAGTCCGGACAATCGGGATGAGCAGTTCTTC.

The rearrangement uses TRBV7-8 and TRBJ2-1; possible D gene TRBD1, 5 bases. The CDR3 contains 16 residues. CDR1 SGHVS and CDR2 FQNEAQ come from the germline V gene. Trimming removed 5 bases at V and 2 bases at J, with 16 bases between. CDR3 nucleotides: TGTGCCAGCAGCGTATCAGGGAATTACCCCTACAATGAGCAGTTCTTC. As protein: CASSVSGNYPYNEQFF.

The chain uses TRBV5-6 and TRBJ1-3; D possibly corresponds to TRBD1 (6 bases). Between the trimmed V and J ends, which lost 4 bases and 8 bases, there was a span of 10 bases. The CDR3 loop spans 12 amino acids. In germline, CDR1 is SGHDT, CDR2 YYEEEE. The CDR3 DNA is TGTGCCAGCAGCATCAGGGGACACACCATATATTTT. It codes for CASSIRGHTIYF.

The chain uses TRBV9 and TRBJ2-1; no firm D call. Trimming removed 4 bases at V and 3 bases at J, with 11 bases between. There are 14 residues in the CDR3. Per germline, CDR1 SGDLS and CDR2 YYNGEE. CDR3 DNA sequence: TGTGCCAGCAGCCCGCCGGCTAGCTACAATGAGCAGTTCTTC. Translation gives CASSPPASYNEQFF.

Note on this clone: The germline gene is not matched at one end of the junction; a read error may be the cause. The J gene is TRBJ1-1, the V gene TRBV7-8; 7 positions match TRBD1. Looked up from germline, CDR1 is SGHVS and CDR2 is FQNEAQ. The CDR3 is made up of 13 amino acids. In DNA, the CDR3 is TGTGCCAGCAGCTTAGCCTCAGAGGGGGCCCGATTTTTT. Residues: CASSLASEGARFF.

This chain joins TRBV15 and TRBJ1-2; D is ambiguous. Germline V gene data show CDR1 as LNHNV and CDR2 as YYDKDF (reference sequence). This CDR3 region has 17 residues. Between the trimmed V and J ends, which lost 1 base and 5 bases, there was a span of 20 bases. The CDR3 spells CATSRAGRGREGYGYTF. In DNA form, the CDR3 reads TGTGCCACCAGCAGAGCAGGACGGGGTCGGGAAGGGTATGGCTACACCTTC.

This chain uses TRBV12-5 with TRBJ2-5, with a tentative D call TRBD2 (6 bases). The CDR3 is 14 amino acids. CDR1 LGHNT and CDR2 FRNRAP come from the germline V gene. Trimming took off 6 bases at V and 2 bases at J, with 13 bases between the two ends. CDR3 nucleotide sequence: TGTGCTAGTGGCCGGTCTGGACTACAAGAGACCCAGTACTTC. Protein sequence: CASGRSGLQETQYF. Based on the CDR3 plus reference TRBV12-5 and TRBJ2-5, the full variable domain is DARVTQTPRHKVTEMGQEVTMRCQPILGHNTVFWYRQTMMQGLELLAYFRNRAPLDDSGMPKDRFSAEMPDATLATLKIQPSEPRDSAVYFCASGRSGLQETQYFGPGTRLLVL.

This chain uses TRBV7-5 with TRBJ1-6; the table's D call, TRBD1, was not checked against the DNA. TRBV7-5 corresponds to a pseudogene. The CDR3 totals 15 residues. The CDR3 reads CARRVRQGCRSPLHF. The CDR3 DNA follows: TGTGCCAGAAGAGTGAGACAGGGCTGTCGATCACCCCTCCACTTT.

The V and J genes are TRBV4-1 and TRBJ1-1, with 9 positions matching TRBD1. V gave up 0 bases and J gave up 6 bases; unmatched junction bases: 5. Per the germline V gene, CDR1 is MGHRA and CDR2 is YSYEKL. The CDR3 contains 15 residues. CDR3 sequence: CASSQEIQGASEAFF. The CDR3 region has the DNA TGCGCCAGCAGCCAAGAGATACAGGGGGCTTCTGAAGCTTTCTTT.

The chain combines TRBV3-1 (or the pseudogene TRBV3-2) with TRBJ2-7; possible D gene TRBD1, 6 bases. The CDR3 covers 16 residues. The germline V gene has CDR1 LGHDT and CDR2 YNNKEL (reference sequence). Between the trimmed V and J ends, which lost 5 bases and 3 bases, there was a span of 20 bases. The CDR3 DNA sequence: TGTGCCAGCAGCTCCGAACAGGGAAAAATATACTACGAGCAGTACGTC. Its protein product is CASSSEQGKIYYEQYV.

This clone was found once. The chain combines TRBV3-1 (or the pseudogene TRBV3-2) with TRBJ2-1; 16 positions match TRBD2. V was pared by 5 bases and J by 1 base, with 8 bases of the junction left unmatched. Germline V lookup: CDR1 LGHDT, CDR2 YNNKEL (reference sequence). This CDR3 region has 19 residues. CDR3 sequence: CASSYPGTSGGGSYNEQFF. Here the CDR3 DNA reads TGTGCCAGCAGCTATCCCGGGACTAGCGGGGGGGGATCCTACAATGAGCAGTTCTTC.

This chain connects TRBV12-3 or TRBV12-4 to TRBJ2-5; D is possibly TRBD1 (6 bases). The CDR3 covers 13 residues. Trimming stripped 9 bases from V and 9 bases from J, with 20 bases between. CDR3 amino acids: CASTEKQGGAQYF. DNA of the CDR3: TGTGCCAGTACTGAGAAACAGGGTGGGGCCCAGTACTTC.

This clone was detected only once. V gene TRBV13 combines with J gene TRBJ1-5; 7 bases fit TRBD1. The CDR3 is 14 amino acids. Germline V gene lookup returns CDR1 PRHDT and CDR2 FYEKMQ (reference sequence). V shed 5 bases, J shed 6 bases, and the junction held 7 bases outside the gene matches. This chain's CDR3 is CASSRQGGSQPQHF. In nucleotides, the CDR3 is TGTGCCAGCAGCAGACAGGGAGGTAGTCAGCCCCAGCATTTT.

The chain is built from TRBV30 and TRBJ1-5; D gene uncertain. The V and J ends lost 1 base and 6 bases respectively, with 13 bases between them. Germline loops: CDR1 GTSNPN, CDR2 SVGIG (reference sequence). This CDR3 spans 14 amino acids. For the CDR3, the DNA is TGTGCCTGGAGTGGGGAAGGGAGGGCTCAGCCCCAGCATTTT. Translation gives CAWSGEGRAQPQHF. The entire variable domain, with the rest obtained from reference TRBV30 and TRBJ1-5, is as follows: SQTIHQWPATLVQPVGSPLSLECTVEGTSNPNLYWYRQAAGRGLQLLFYSVGIGQISSEVPQNLSASRPQDRQFILSSKKLLLSDSGFYLCAWSGEGRAQPQHFGDGTRLSIL.

The gene calls are TRBV18 and TRBJ1-1, with D perhaps TRBD1 (5 bases). Germline V lookup: CDR1 KGHSH, CDR2 LQKENI. This CDR3 is 15 amino acids long. Trimming left V 3 bases short and J 2 bases short, with 13 bases between. The CDR3 protein is CASSPLGEGNTEAFF. For the CDR3, the DNA is TGTGCCAGCTCACCGTTGGGGGAGGGAAACACTGAAGCTTTCTTT. Using reference TRBV18 and TRBJ1-1 for the parts outside the CDR3, the full variable domain is NAGVMQNPRHLVRRRGQEARLRCSPMKGHSHVYWYRQLPEEGLKFMVYLQKENIIDESGMPKERFSAEFPKEGPSILRIQQVVRGDSAAYFCASSPLGEGNTEAFFGQGTRLTVV.

The chain joins TRBV28 to TRBJ2-5, with 9 bases identical to TRBD2. Germline V gene data show CDR1 as MDHEN and CDR2 as SYDVKM. V was clipped by 1 base and J by 5 bases; unmatched bases: 2. The CDR3 runs to 14 residues. CDR3 residues: CASSLLAGAETQYF. The DNA of the CDR3 is TGTGCCAGCAGTTTATTAGCGGGGGCCGAGACCCAGTACTTC.

The chain joins TRBV12-5 to TRBJ2-1; D perhaps matches TRBD1 (6 bases). This CDR3 has 16 residues. Germline assignment: CDR1 LGHNT and CDR2 FRNRAP. Trimming cost V 6 bases and J 5 bases, with 20 bases left between them. CDR3 sequence (DNA): TGTGCTAGTGGCCAGAACACAGGGCTCCGCAACAATGAGCAGTTCTTC. The encoded protein is CASGQNTGLRNNEQFF.